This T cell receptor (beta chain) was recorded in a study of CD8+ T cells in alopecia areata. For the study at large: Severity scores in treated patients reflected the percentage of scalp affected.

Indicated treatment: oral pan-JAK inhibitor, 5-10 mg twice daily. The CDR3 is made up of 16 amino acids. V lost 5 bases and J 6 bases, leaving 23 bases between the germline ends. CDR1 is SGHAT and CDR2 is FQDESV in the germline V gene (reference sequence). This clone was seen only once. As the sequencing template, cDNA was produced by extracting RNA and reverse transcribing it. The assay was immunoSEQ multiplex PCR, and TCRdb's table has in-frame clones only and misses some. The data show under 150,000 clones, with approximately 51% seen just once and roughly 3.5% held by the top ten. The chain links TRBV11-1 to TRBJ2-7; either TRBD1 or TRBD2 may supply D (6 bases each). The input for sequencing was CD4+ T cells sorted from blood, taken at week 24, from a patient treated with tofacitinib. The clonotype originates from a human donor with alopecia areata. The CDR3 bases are TGTGCCAGCAGCCATAGGGGGGCCGATAGAAATCGCGAGCAGTACTTC. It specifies CASSHRGADRNREQYF.